The 27 T cell receptor beta chains listed next were all sequenced from one sample in a study of beta chain features in type 1 diabetes. Expressed TCRB transcripts were sequenced because the isolated RNA had all been reverse transcribed beforehand. Data came from immunoSEQ multiplex PCR; TCRdb stores just in-frame clones and leaves some out. The sample shows about 250,000 clones, 13% to 15% of them seen only once. Sequencing was performed on naive CD4+ T cells from blood. The receptors come from a woman in her thirties or forties in good health.

This clone was seen a few times. DNA of the CDR3: TGCGCCAGCAGCTTGGGACAGGGGCTACTCGAGAACACTGAAGCTTTCTTT. This codes for CASSLGQGLLENTEAFF. V usage is TRBV5-1 and J usage is TRBJ1-1, with 8 positions matching TRBD1. Unmatched junction bases numbered 8, after V lost 0 bases and J lost 1 base. The germline V gene encodes CDR1 SGHRS and CDR2 YFSETQ. The CDR3 length is 17 residues.

As regards this clone: This sample also contains other DNA sequences that code for the same CDR3. This chain joins TRBV5-1 and TRBJ2-7, with TRBD1 identical over 8 bases. V dropped 5 bases and J dropped 5; count of bases not matched to a gene: 3. CDR3 size: 12 residues. The germline V gene encodes CDR1 SGHRS and CDR2 YFSETQ. The CDR3 coding sequence is TGCGCCAGCAGTCCGGACAGGGACGAGCAGTACTTC. Translating it yields CASSPDRDEQYF.

The V and J genes are TRBV5-1 and TRBJ2-7, with a weak D call TRBD1 (6 bases). The germline gives CDR1 SGHRS, CDR2 YFSETQ. This CDR3 has 14 amino acids. The V and J ends lost 0 bases and 7 bases respectively, with 14 bases between them. The CDR3 spells CASSLETGIREQYF. The DNA for the CDR3 is TGCGCCAGCAGCTTGGAAACAGGGATTAGGGAGCAGTACTTC.

V and J are TRBV9 and TRBJ2-3, with 12 bases identical to TRBD2. The trim removed 3 bases at V and 2 bases at J, leaving 4 bases unmatched. The CDR3 is made up of 16 amino acids. CDR1 is SGDLS and CDR2 is YYNGEE in the germline V gene. The CDR3 nucleotides are TGTGCCAGCAGCGCTCGACTAGCGGGGGCCACAGATACGCAGTATTTT. Protein: CASSARLAGATDTQYF.

The V call is TRBV5-1, the J call TRBJ2-7, with D maybe TRBD2 (6 bases). The germline V and J ends were trimmed by 0 bases and 2 bases, with 12 bases remaining between them. Germline CDR1 reads SGHRS; CDR2 reads YFSETQ. The CDR3 contains 15 residues. The CDR3 reads CASSLESGEPYEQYF. CDR3 nucleotide sequence: TGCGCCAGCAGCTTGGAGTCGGGGGAGCCCTACGAGCAGTACTTC.

This clone was seen a few times. This sequence joins TRBV7-9 and TRBJ1-4, with TRBD1 identical over 8 bases. The CDR3 loop spans 15 amino acids. Germline assignment: CDR1 SEHNR and CDR2 FQNEAQ (reference sequence). With V trimmed by 3 bases and J by 2 bases, 2 bases remained unmatched. The chain's CDR3 is CASSFQGATNEKLFF. The CDR3 nucleotides are TGTGCCAGCAGCTTTCAGGGGGCTACTAATGAAAAACTGTTTTTT.

The CDR3 protein is CASRSRMNTEAFF. The CDR3 bases are TGTGCCAGCAGGAGTCGAATGAACACTGAAGCTTTCTTT. V is TRBV27 and J is TRBJ1-1, with unresolved D. The V end was cut by 6 bases, the J end by 0 bases, with 8 bases between. The CDR3 totals 13 residues. Germline assignment: CDR1 MNHEY and CDR2 SMNVEV (reference sequence).

This rearrangement joins TRBV6-1 to TRBJ2-2; no clear D. Germline V gene data show CDR1 as MNHNS and CDR2 as SASEGT. Trimming cost V 6 bases and J 4 bases, with 6 bases left between them. The CDR3 has 12 amino acids. CDR3 sequence (DNA): TGTGCCAGCAGAACTATCACCGGGGAGCTGTTTTTT. Translation: CASRTITGELFF.

This clone was detected a few times. CDR3 sequence: CASKGAQEQYF. CDR3 in DNA: TGCGCCAGCAAGGGGGCGCAAGAGCAGTACTTC. V usage is TRBV5-1 and J usage is TRBJ2-7, with TRBD1 matching 7 bases. This CDR3 has 11 residues. The V segment lost 6 bases and the J segment 7 bases; nucleotides outside the gene matches: 4. Germline V lookup: CDR1 SGHRS, CDR2 YFSETQ.

The chain carries TRBV7-6 and TRBJ1-2; a possible D gene is TRBD1 (6 bases). Germline V gene sequence: CDR1 SGHVS, CDR2 FNYEAQ. The ends were cut back, 5 bases at V and 3 bases at J, with 16 bases in the middle. CDR3 length equals 15 residues. This chain's CDR3 is CASSNRPRGHYGYTF. The CDR3 DNA is TGTGCCAGCAGCAATCGTCCCAGGGGTCACTATGGCTACACCTTC. Supplemented by reference TRBV7-6 and TRBJ1-2, the full variable domain reads GAGVSQSPRYKVTKRGQDVALRCDPISGHVSLYWYRQALGQGPEFLTYFNYEAQQDKSGLPNDRFSAERPEGSISTLTIQRTEQRDSAMYRCASSNRPRGHYGYTFGSGTRLTVV.

The J gene is TRBJ1-1, the V gene TRBV25-1; the match to TRBD1 covers 9 bases. Germline CDR1 and CDR2: MGHDK and SYGVNS. This CDR3 has 14 residues. Germline trimming cut 3 bases from V and 10 bases from J; bases unmatched to any gene: 9. The CDR3 DNA is TGTGCCAGCAGTGAGCGGACAGGGGTCGCTGGAGCTTTCTTT. Translating gives CASSERTGVAGAFF.

This chain links TRBV6-5 with TRBJ1-5; D may be TRBD1 (6 bases). The CDR3 length is 15 residues. The germline gives CDR1 MNHEY, CDR2 SVGAGI. Trimming removed 4 bases from V and 4 bases from J, with 14 bases in between. Written as DNA, the CDR3 is TGTGCCAGCAGTTTAGGGGGAGATCGAAATCAGCCCCAGCATTTT. Translation gives CASSLGGDRNQPQHF.

There are a few counts of this clone. The rearrangement joins TRBV5-1 to TRBJ2-3; D perhaps matches TRBD2 (5 bases). With 0 bases removed from V and 2 bases from J, the gap between germline ends came to 7 bases. CDR1 SGHRS and CDR2 YFSETQ come from the germline V gene. The length of the CDR3 is 14 residues. The CDR3 DNA follows: TGCGCCAGCAGCTTGGAGCGGTCCACAGATACGCAGTATTTT. Translated: CASSLERSTDTQYF.

This chain links TRBV18 with TRBJ1-2; D is ambiguous. Germline CDR1 is KGHSH and CDR2 is LQKENI. V dropped 2 bases and J dropped 6 bases, with 16 bases sitting between them. CDR3 length: 15 amino acids. In nucleotides, the CDR3 is TGTGCCAGCTCACCAGACACGGGGTCCTGGGATGGCTACACCTTC. Translating it yields CASSPDTGSWDGYTF.

CDR3 amino acids: CASGLPNRGRNTEAFF. The CDR3, as DNA: TGTGCTAGTGGTTTGCCTAACAGGGGAAGGAACACTGAAGCTTTCTTT. The chain combines TRBV12-5 with TRBJ1-1, with 7 bases identical to TRBD1. The CDR3 covers 16 residues. The junction had 7 bases not matched to a gene; V was cut back by 2 bases and J by 1 base. Germline lookup yields CDR1 LGHNT and CDR2 FRNRAP.

The table lists this clone with a few counts. This chain uses TRBV5-6 with TRBJ2-2; possible D gene TRBD1, 6 bases. The germline CDR1 and CDR2 sequences are SGHDT and YYEEEE. This CDR3 contains 13 residues. Between the trimmed V and J ends, which lost 4 bases and 5 bases, there was a span of 9 bases. CDR3: CASSRTGTGELFF. The CDR3 nucleotides read TGTGCCAGCAGCAGAACAGGGACCGGGGAGCTGTTTTTT.

The rearrangement joins TRBV19 to TRBJ2-5, with 8 bases lining up with TRBD1. With V trimmed by 1 base and J by 5 bases, 9 bases remained unmatched. Germline V gene lookup returns CDR1 LNHDA and CDR2 SQIVND (reference sequence). This CDR3 region has 16 residues. CDR3 bases: TGTGCCAGTAGTATAGGGGTGGCAGGGGGCCGCGAGACCCAGTACTTC. Its protein is CASSIGVAGGRETQYF.

The chain uses TRBV27 and TRBJ2-1; a weak D match, TRBD2 (5 bases). Deletions cut 4 bases from V and 5 bases from J, with 15 bases between. In germline, CDR1 is MNHEY, CDR2 SMNVEV (reference sequence). The CDR3 runs 15 residues. This CDR3 is CASSSGSFWDNEQFF. CDR3 sequence (DNA): TGTGCCAGCAGTTCGGGGTCGTTCTGGGACAATGAGCAGTTCTTC.

This clone turned up a few times. The J gene is TRBJ1-1, the V gene TRBV7-9, with D hard to call. Trimming left V 6 bases short and J 7 bases short, with 15 bases between. The CDR3 consists of 13 residues. CDR1 and CDR2 (germline): SEHNR, FQNEAQ (reference sequence). CDR3 nucleotides: TGTGCCAGCAGTTACGGGAACGGAGTTGAAGCTTTCTTT. Its protein product is CASSYGNGVEAFF.

This clone was counted a few times. J is TRBJ1-4 and V is TRBV5-4; D perhaps matches TRBD1 (5 bases). Germline V CDR1 and CDR2: SGHNT, YYREEE (reference sequence). V dropped 0 bases and J dropped 8 bases, with 8 bases sitting between them. This CDR3 contains 13 residues. CDR3 DNA sequence: TGTGCCAGCAGCTTGGCAGGGAACGAAAAACTGTTTTTT. Encoded protein: CASSLAGNEKLFF.

The chain uses TRBV9 and TRBJ2-1; 9 bases are shared with TRBD2. With V trimmed by 3 bases and J by 2 bases, 3 bases remained unmatched. This CDR3 has 15 amino acids. CDR1 and CDR2 (germline): SGDLS, YYNGEE. CDR3 DNA: TGTGCCAGCAGCGACAGACTAGCGGCCTACAATGAGCAGTTCTTC. This codes for CASSDRLAAYNEQFF.

This clone was detected only a few times. This rearrangement joins TRBV5-1 to TRBJ2-7; the match to TRBD2 covers 10 bases. Germline V lookup: CDR1 SGHRS, CDR2 YFSETQ. V lost 1 base to trimming and J lost 3 bases; unmatched junction nucleotides: 4. The CDR3 has 15 amino acids. This CDR3 reads CASSLLAGALYEQYF. For the CDR3, the DNA is TGCGCCAGCAGCTTGCTAGCGGGGGCCCTCTACGAGCAGTACTTC.

This clone was found a few times. The chain employs TRBV6-5 and TRBJ2-1, with D perhaps TRBD1 (5 bases). The V and J ends lost 2 bases and 5 bases respectively, with 13 bases between them. Germline assignment: CDR1 MNHEY and CDR2 SVGAGI. The CDR3 has 15 residues. CDR3 in amino acids: CASSYGAGLHNEQFF. The CDR3 DNA sequence: TGTGCCAGCAGTTACGGGGCAGGGCTCCACAATGAGCAGTTCTTC.

This clone was seen a handful of times. The rearrangement uses TRBV5-1 and TRBJ1-5, with D tentatively TRBD1 (6 bases). The CDR3 covers 15 residues. Trimming pared 0 bases from V and 0 bases from J, leaving 7 bases between. Germline V lookup: CDR1 SGHRS, CDR2 YFSETQ. The CDR3 nucleotides read TGCGCCAGCAGCTTGGCAGGGGCTAGCAATCAGCCCCAGCATTTT. Translation: CASSLAGASNQPQHF.

J is TRBJ1-1 and V is TRBV29-1, with 7 nucleotides matching TRBD1. Germline trimming cut 7 bases from V and 7 bases from J; bases unmatched to any gene: 9. The CDR3 contains 12 residues. Germline V lookup: CDR1 SQVTM, CDR2 ANQGSEA. CDR3 residues: CSGGTDRLEAFF. The CDR3 DNA sequence: TGCAGCGGGGGGACAGACCGACTTGAAGCTTTCTTT.

The count of this clone is one. The V gene is TRBV5-4, the J gene TRBJ2-3; D gene ambiguous. V shed 4 bases and J shed 6 bases, with 18 bases lying between them. Germline CDR1 is SGHNT and CDR2 is YYREEE (reference sequence). The length of the CDR3 is 15 residues. CDR3 coding DNA: TGTGCCAGCAGCCCCTCGCTAGGTCCGTTGGATACGCAGTATTTT. This sequence encodes CASSPSLGPLDTQYF.

V gene TRBV5-1 combines with J gene TRBJ2-1, with D possibly TRBD2 on 6 matching bases. The CDR3 has 19 residues. Germline assignment: CDR1 SGHRS and CDR2 YFSETQ. Trimming removed 3 bases from V and 2 bases from J, with 24 bases in between. The DNA for the CDR3 is TGCGCCAGCAGCTCCCAACGGGACTCCCCTCCAAGCCCCTACAATGAGCAGTTCTTC. Translation gives CASSSQRDSPPSPYNEQFF.